Below, 9 T cell receptor beta chains from the same sample are listed, as sequenced in a study of glioma-infiltrating T cells (TCRdb year 2016). The data were produced on an Illumina MiSeq. TCR alpha and beta CDR3 regions were amplified with the iRepertoire nested amplicon-rescue multiplex PCR (arm-PCR) platform from RNA. TCRdb reprocessed the public reads (quality trimming at Q25 with fastp, clone calling with MiXCR) and kept in-frame beta chains. Each CDR3 protein appears once, grouped with its most common genes and DNA. This sample lists over 100,000 distinct CDR3 sequences; approximately 26% were detected once. The top ten hold approximately 35% of the sample. The sequenced sample was glioma tissue, nonneoplastic brain tissue, or PBMCs (not recorded which). The receptors here all came from a human donor with low-grade glioma or glioblastoma, undergoing nonglioma brain surgery, or in good health (not recorded which).

This clonotype was recorded at least ten times. V and J are TRBV29-1 and TRBJ1-2; D unresolved. This CDR3 contains 10 residues. Germline-derived CDR1 and CDR2 are SQVTM and ANQGSEA. The CDR3: CTDGLSGYTF. The CDR3 DNA sequence: TGCACCGATGGACTGTCGGGCTACACCTTC.

A note on this clonotype: One end of the junction fails to match germline, which may point to a read error. The chain employs TRBV7-3 and TRBJ2-1, with D perhaps matching TRBD1 (5 bases). CDR3 length: 13 amino acids. The V gene's germline CDR1 is SGHTA and CDR2 FQGTGA. The CDR3 sequence: CASSLGHNNKQFF. The CDR3 nucleotides read TGTGCCAGCAGCTTAGGACACAACAATAAGCAGTTCTTC. The variable domain in full, completed from reference TRBV7-3 and TRBJ2-1, reads GAGVSQTPSNKVTEKGKYVELRCDPISGHTALYWYRQSLGQGPEFLIYFQGTGAADDSGLPNDRFFAVRPEGSVSTLKIQRTERGDSAVYLCASSLGHNNKQFFGPGTRLTVL.

This clonotype showed up just a few times. The chain employs TRBV29-1 and TRBJ2-7; the D is unclear. With 4 bases removed from V and 0 bases from J, the gap between germline ends came to 10 bases. This CDR3 is built from 13 residues. The germline V gene encodes CDR1 SQVTM and CDR2 ANQGSEA. CDR3 in DNA: TGCAGCGTTGGTGTCTCGAGCTCCTACGAGCAGTACTTC. Encoded protein: CSVGVSSSYEQYF.

At least ten counts were recorded for this clonotype. The chain couples TRBV6-1 to TRBJ2-7, with D tentatively TRBD2 (5 bases). In germline, CDR1 is MNHNS, CDR2 SASEGT. The CDR3 has 13 residues. V lost 6 bases and J lost 3, with 12 bases in between. The CDR3 DNA is TGTGCCAGCAGACCTCCCGGGGTCTACGAGCAGTACTTC. It is translated as CASRPPGVYEQYF.

This clonotype was observed many times. The chain uses TRBV4-1 and TRBJ2-7, with 9 bases fitting TRBD1. This CDR3 is 15 amino acids long. Germline CDR1 reads MGHRA; CDR2 reads YSYEKL. The J segment lost 4 bases and the V segment lost 2 bases, leaving 6 bases of the junction unmatched. CDR3 residues: CASSQRTGGRYEQYF. The CDR3 region has the DNA TGCGCCAGCAGCCAAAGAACAGGGGGCCGGTACGAGCAGTACTTC.

This clonotype was observed a few times. The V gene is TRBV12-3 or TRBV12-4, the J gene TRBJ1-4; 7 nucleotides match TRBD1. The CDR3 consists of 15 residues. Trimming at V came to 6 bases and at J to 0 bases, leaving 4 bases not matched to a gene. The CDR3 sequence: CASSRDRATNEKLFF. The CDR3 DNA follows: TGTGCCAGCAGCCGCGACAGGGCAACTAATGAAAAACTGTTTTTT.

This clonotype came up many times. V and J are TRBV18 and TRBJ1-5, with unresolved D. The CDR3 sequence is 14 residues long. Germline lookup yields CDR1 KGHSH and CDR2 LQKENI. V dropped 6 bases and J dropped 0 bases, with 9 bases sitting between them. In nucleotides, the CDR3 is TGTGCCAGCTCCCCTACACATAGCAATCAGCCCCAGCATTTT. It translates to CASSPTHSNQPQHF.

This clonotype was counted ten times or more. V usage is TRBV6-2 or TRBV6-3 and J usage is TRBJ2-1, with 9 bases matching TRBD2. Losses at the gene ends were 2 bases for V and 1 base for J; bases not matched to a gene: 12. This CDR3 is 19 amino acids long. Germline lookup yields CDR1 MNHEY and CDR2 SVGEGT. The CDR3 loop is CASSYAGTSILGSYNEQFF. The CDR3 nucleotides read TGTGCCAGCAGTTACGCCGGGACTAGCATCCTGGGTTCCTACAATGAGCAGTTCTTC.

This clonotype was counted many times. The V and J genes are TRBV28 and TRBJ2-1; perhaps D is TRBD1 or TRBD2 (5 bases each). Germline lookup yields CDR1 MDHEN and CDR2 SYDVKM. The CDR3 is made up of 13 amino acids. Trimming left V 6 bases short and J 2 bases short, with 8 bases between. CDR3 loop: CASSSGPYNEQFF. The CDR3 region has the DNA TGTGCCAGCAGCTCGGGACCCTACAATGAGCAGTTCTTC.